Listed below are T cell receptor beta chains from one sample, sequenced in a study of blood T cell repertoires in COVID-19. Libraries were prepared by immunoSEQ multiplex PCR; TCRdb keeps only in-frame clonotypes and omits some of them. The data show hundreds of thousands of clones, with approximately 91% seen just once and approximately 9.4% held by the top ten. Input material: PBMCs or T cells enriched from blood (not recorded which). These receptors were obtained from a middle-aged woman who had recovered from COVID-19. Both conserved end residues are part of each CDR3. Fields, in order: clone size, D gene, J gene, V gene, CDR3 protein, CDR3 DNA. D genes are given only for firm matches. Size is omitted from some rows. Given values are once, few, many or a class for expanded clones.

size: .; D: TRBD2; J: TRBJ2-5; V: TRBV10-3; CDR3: CAISESTSGRAVLETQYF; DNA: TGTGCCATCAGTGAGTCGACTAGCGGGAGGGCCGTTTTAGAGACCCAGTACTTC
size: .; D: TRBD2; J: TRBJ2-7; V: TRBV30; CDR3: CAWSRGLAGGPLQYF; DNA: TGTGCCTGGAGCAGGGGACTAGCGGGAGGGCCTTTGCAGTACTTC
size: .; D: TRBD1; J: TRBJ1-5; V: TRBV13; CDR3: CASSLDRGEPQHF; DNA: TGTGCCAGCAGCTTGGACAGGGGAGAGCCCCAGCATTTT
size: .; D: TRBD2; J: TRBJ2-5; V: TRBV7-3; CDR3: CASSEAGGDKTQYF; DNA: TGTGCCAGCAGCGAGGCGGGGGGAGACAAGACCCAGTACTTC
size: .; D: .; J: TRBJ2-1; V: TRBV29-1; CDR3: CSVEGRLYNEQFF; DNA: TGCAGCGTTGAAGGTCGCCTATACAATGAGCAGTTCTTC
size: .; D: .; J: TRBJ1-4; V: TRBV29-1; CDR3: CSAVEGGHEKLFF; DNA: TGCAGCGCTGTGGAGGGCGGTCACGAAAAACTGTTTTTT
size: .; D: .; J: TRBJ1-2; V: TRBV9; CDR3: CASSVGHSYGYTF; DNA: TGTGCCAGCAGCGTGGGACACAGCTATGGCTACACCTTC
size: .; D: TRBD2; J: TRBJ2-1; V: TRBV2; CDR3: CASSTRRGEHNEQFF; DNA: TGTGCCAGCAGCACACGGCGGGGGGAGCACAATGAGCAGTTCTTC
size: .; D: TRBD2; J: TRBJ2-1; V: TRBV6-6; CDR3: CASRTSLAGGYNEQFF; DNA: TGTGCCAGCAGAACTTCCCTAGCGGGGGGCTACAATGAGCAGTTCTTC
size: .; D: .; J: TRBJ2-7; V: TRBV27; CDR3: CASSNRGLSSYEQYF; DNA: TGTGCCAGCAGTAACCGGGGTCTGTCCTCCTACGAGCAGTACTTC
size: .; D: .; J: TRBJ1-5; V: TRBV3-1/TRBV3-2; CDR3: CASSQTDDSNQPQHF; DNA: TGTGCCAGCAGCCAGACAGATGATAGCAATCAGCCCCAGCATTTT
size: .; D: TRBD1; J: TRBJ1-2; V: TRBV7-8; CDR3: CASSGGTGNYGYTF; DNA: TGTGCCAGCAGCGGCGGGACAGGGAACTATGGCTACACCTTC
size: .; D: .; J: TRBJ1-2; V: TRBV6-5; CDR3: CASSPGTNYGYTF; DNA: TGTGCCAGCAGCCCAGGGACAAACTATGGCTACACCTTC
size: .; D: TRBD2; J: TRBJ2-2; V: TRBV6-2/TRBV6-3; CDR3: CASSYSGLATPPDYTGELFF; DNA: TGTGCCAGCAGTTACTCGGGACTAGCGACCCCTCCCGATTACACCGGGGAGCTGTTTTTT
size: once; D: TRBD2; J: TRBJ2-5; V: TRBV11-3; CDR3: CASSSRAREERETQYF; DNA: TGTGCCAGCTCCTCCCGGGCGCGGGAGGAACGCGAGACCCAGTACTTC
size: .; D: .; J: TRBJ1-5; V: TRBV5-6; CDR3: CASSLFAENQPQHF; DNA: TGTGCCAGCAGCTTGTTTGCGGAGAATCAGCCCCAGCATTTT
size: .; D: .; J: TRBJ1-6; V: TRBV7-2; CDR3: CASSLAGGVGSYSPLHF; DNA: TGTGCCAGCAGCTTAGCCGGCGGGGTCGGCAGTTATTCACCCCTCCACTTT
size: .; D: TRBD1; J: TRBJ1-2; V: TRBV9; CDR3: CASSPTGFFGQGRLRGGYTF; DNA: TGTGCCAGCAGCCCCACGGGGTTCTTTGGACAGGGTAGATTAAGGGGTGGCTACACCTTC
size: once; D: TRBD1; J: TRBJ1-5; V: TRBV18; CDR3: CASSPTGGGYGNQPQHF; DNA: TGTGCCAGCTCACCTACAGGGGGCGGATATGGCAATCAGCCCCAGCATTTT
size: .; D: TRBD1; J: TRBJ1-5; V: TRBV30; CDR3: CASWTGAGNQPQHF; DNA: TGTGCCTCTTGGACAGGAGCAGGCAATCAGCCCCAGCATTTT
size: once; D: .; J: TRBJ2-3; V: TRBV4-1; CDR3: CASSLPAGSTDTQYF; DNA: TGCGCCAGCAGCCTCCCGGCCGGGAGCACAGATACGCAGTATTTT
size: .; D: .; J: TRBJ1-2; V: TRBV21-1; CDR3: CASSCPQGGYGYTF; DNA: TGTGCCAGCAGCTGTCCTCAGGGTGGATATGGCTACACCTTC
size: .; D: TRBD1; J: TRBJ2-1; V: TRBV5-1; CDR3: CASSPGQNNEQFF; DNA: TGCGCCAGCAGCCCGGGACAGAACAATGAGCAGTTCTTC
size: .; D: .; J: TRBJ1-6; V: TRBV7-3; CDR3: CASSTVGGNSPLHF; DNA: TGTGCCAGCAGCACCGTGGGAGGGAATTCACCCCTCCACTTT
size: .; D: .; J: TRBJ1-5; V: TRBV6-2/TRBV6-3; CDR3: CASSYSLREDQPQHF; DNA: TGTGCCAGCAGTTACTCCTTGAGGGAGGATCAGCCCCAGCATTTT
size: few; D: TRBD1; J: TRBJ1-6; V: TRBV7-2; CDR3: CASSSGDSPISPLHF; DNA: TGTGCCAGCAGCTCGGGGGACAGTCCTATTTCACCCCTCCACTTT
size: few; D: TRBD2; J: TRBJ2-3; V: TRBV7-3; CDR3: CASSLREGDTQYF; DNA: TGTGCCAGCAGCTTAAGGGAGGGAGATACGCAGTATTTT
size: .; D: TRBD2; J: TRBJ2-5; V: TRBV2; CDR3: CASRASGGEQETQYF; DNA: TGTGCCAGCAGAGCTAGCGGGGGGGAACAAGAGACCCAGTACTTC
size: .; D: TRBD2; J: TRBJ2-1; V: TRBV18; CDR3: CASSPFAGDHNEQFF; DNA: TGTGCCAGCTCACCCTTCGCGGGGGATCACAATGAGCAGTTCTTC
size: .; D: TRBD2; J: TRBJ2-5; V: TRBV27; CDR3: CASGSYETSGQETQYF; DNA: TGTGCCAGCGGTTCATATGAGACTAGCGGACAAGAGACCCAGTACTTC
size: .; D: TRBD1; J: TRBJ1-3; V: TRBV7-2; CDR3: CASSLERQGAGNTIYF; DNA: TGTGCCAGCAGCTTAGAGAGGCAGGGGGCCGGAAACACCATATATTTT
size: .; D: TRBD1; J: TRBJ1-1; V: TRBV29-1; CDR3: CSVRTGNTEAFF; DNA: TGCAGCGTTCGGACAGGGAACACTGAAGCTTTCTTT
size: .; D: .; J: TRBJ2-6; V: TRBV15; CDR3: CAGLGQLSGSGANVLTF; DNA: TGTGCCGGGTTAGGACAGCTGTCCGGCTCTGGGGCCAACGTCCTGACTTTC
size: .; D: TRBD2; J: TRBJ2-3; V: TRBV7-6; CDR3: CASSARGGGLSDTQYF; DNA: TGTGCCAGCAGCGCTCGGGGGGGTGGCCTTTCAGATACGCAGTATTTT
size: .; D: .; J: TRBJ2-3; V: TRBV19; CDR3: CASSIGTHSDTQYF; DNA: TGTGCCAGTAGTATAGGGACACATTCAGATACGCAGTATTTT
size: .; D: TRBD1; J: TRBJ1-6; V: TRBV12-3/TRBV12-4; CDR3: CASKGTGPSPLHF; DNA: TGTGCCAGCAAAGGGACAGGGCCTTCACCCCTCCACTTT
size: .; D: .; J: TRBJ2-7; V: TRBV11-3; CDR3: CASSLDGAGEQYF; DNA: TGTGCCAGCAGCTTAGATGGTGCAGGCGAGCAGTACTTC
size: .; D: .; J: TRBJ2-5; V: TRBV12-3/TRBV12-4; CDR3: CASRNIGRETQYF; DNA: TGTGCCAGCCGGAATATAGGGAGGGAGACCCAGTACTTC
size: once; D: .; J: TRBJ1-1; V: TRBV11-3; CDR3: CASSLGAGEAFF; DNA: TGTGCCAGCAGCTTGGGGGCGGGTGAAGCTTTCTTT
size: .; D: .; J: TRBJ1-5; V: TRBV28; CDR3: CASSPDRLNQPQHF; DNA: TGTGCCAGCAGCCCCGACAGGCTCAATCAGCCCCAGCATTTT
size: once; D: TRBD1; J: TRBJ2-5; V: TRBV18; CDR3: CASSLNGQGAGETQYF; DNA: TGTGCCAGCTCACTCAACGGCCAGGGGGCAGGAGAGACCCAGTACTTC
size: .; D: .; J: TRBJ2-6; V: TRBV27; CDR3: CASSPPLSSGANVLTF; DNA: TGTGCCAGCAGTCCTCCACTCTCCTCTGGGGCCAACGTCCTGACTTTC
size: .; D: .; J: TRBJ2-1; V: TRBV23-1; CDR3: CASSQGGVTSYNEQFF; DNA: TGCGCCAGCAGTCAGGGCGGGGTGACCTCCTACAATGAGCAGTTCTTC
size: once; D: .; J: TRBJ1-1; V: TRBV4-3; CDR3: CASSQDRGTNTEAFF; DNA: TGCGCCAGCAGCCAAGACAGGGGTACGAACACTGAAGCTTTCTTT
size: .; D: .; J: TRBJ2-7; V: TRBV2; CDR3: CASSEVGGFLSYEQYF; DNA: TGTGCCAGCAGTGAAGTCGGAGGTTTCCTCTCCTACGAGCAGTACTTC
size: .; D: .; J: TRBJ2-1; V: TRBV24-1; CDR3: CATSGHRVGYEQFF; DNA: TGTGCCACCAGTGGTCACAGGGTTGGCTATGAGCAGTTCTTC
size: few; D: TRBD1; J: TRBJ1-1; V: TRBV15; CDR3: CATSMTGTGEAFF; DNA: TGTGCCACCAGTATGACTGGGACAGGTGAAGCTTTCTTT
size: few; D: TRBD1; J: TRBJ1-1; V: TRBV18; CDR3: CASSPRGRGQAEAFF; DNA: TGTGCCAGCTCACCGCGGGGCAGGGGGCAGGCTGAAGCTTTCTTT
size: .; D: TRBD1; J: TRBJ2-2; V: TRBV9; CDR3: CASSVGTGATGELFF; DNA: TGTGCCAGCAGCGTTGGTACAGGGGCCACCGGGGAGCTGTTTTTT
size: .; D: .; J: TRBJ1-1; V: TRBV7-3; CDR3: CASSRLRAPTEAFF; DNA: TGTGCCAGCAGCCGGTTGAGGGCCCCAACTGAAGCTTTCTTT
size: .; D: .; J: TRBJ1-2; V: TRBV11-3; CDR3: CASSLDMEDFYGYTF; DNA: TGTGCCAGCAGCTTAGATATGGAGGATTTCTATGGCTACACCTTC
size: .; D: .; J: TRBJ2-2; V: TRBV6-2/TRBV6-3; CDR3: CASSPPGEPTGELFF; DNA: TGTGCCAGCAGTCCGCCGGGGGAGCCCACCGGGGAGCTGTTTTTT
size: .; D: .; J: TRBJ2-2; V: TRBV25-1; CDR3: CASSEYTGNTGELFF; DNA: TGTGCCAGCAGTGAATACACAGGGAACACCGGGGAGCTGTTTTTT
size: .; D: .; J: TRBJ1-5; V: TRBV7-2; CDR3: CASSLGQTDQPQHF; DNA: TGTGCCAGCAGCTTAGGACAGACAGATCAGCCCCAGCATTTT
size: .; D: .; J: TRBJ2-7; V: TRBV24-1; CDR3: CATSDFTGSGSYEQYF; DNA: TGTGCCACCAGTGATTTCACAGGGAGCGGATCCTACGAGCAGTACTTC
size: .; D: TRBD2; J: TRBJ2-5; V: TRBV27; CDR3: CASSPFGLAGGETQYF; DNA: TGTGCCAGCAGTCCTTTCGGACTAGCGGGAGGAGAGACCCAGTACTTC
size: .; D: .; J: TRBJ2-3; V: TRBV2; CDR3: CASSEEYTQYF; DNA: TGTGCCAGCAGTGAGGAGTATACGCAGTATTTT
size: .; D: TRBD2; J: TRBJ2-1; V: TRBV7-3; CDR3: CASSLFGGGAGEQFF; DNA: TGTGCCAGCAGCTTATTTGGCGGGGGGGCTGGAGAGCAGTTCTTC
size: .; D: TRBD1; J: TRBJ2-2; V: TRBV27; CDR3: CASTTYRTQGARNTGELFF; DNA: TGTGCCAGCACGACGTATAGGACACAGGGGGCGCGGAACACCGGGGAGCTGTTTTTT